This T cell receptor beta chain emerged from a study of T cell responses to AZD1222 COVID-19 vaccine. The junction had 6 bases not matched to a gene; V was cut back by 10 bases and J by 5 bases. Germline V gene lookup returns CDR1 MGHRA and CDR2 YSYEKL. The CDR3 is 13 amino acids. General observations from the study: Donors skewed white British and female; clonal diversity was possibly underestimated. Baseline seropositivity occurred in only a handful of AZD1222 recipients.

The assay was immunoSEQ multiplex PCR, and TCRdb's table has in-frame clones only and misses some. The top ten clones hold 9.3% of a sample with approximately 150,000 clones, roughly 93% of them seen once. Comments on this clone: Its antigen is not identified.

This material consisted of peripheral blood, taken 28 days after the second AZD1222 dose. The chain has TRBV4-1 and TRBJ2-1; the match to TRBD2 covers 9 bases. The TCR was taken from an adult who received the AZD1222 COVID-19 vaccine. CDR3 loop: CATKGGGDNEQFF. In nucleotides, the CDR3 is TGCGCCACAAAGGGCGGGGGGGACAATGAGCAGTTCTTC.